Reported below is one T cell receptor (beta chain). Method: immunoSEQ multiplex PCR; TCRdb's copy keeps in-frame clones and lacks some. The sample records roughly 710,000 clones, 70% to 90% being singletons. This CDR3 has 15 residues. The germline V gene has CDR1 SGHRS and CDR2 YFSETQ. Trimming left V 4 bases short and J 8 bases short, with 21 bases between. This sample stems from a study of shared T cell receptors in the human thymus. This sample was shared with a second study, whose subject was human thymus T cells. That work states: Thymic material originated from resections removed in the course of corrective heart surgery.

Sequenced input: thymocytes. The source of this sequence is a girl under three years old with a congenital heart defect. V is TRBV5-1 and J is TRBJ1-2; D may be TRBD1 (6 bases). The DNA of the CDR3 is TGCGCCAGCAGCATCCCGGACAGCTGGCCATTCGGCTACACCTTC. It codes for CASSIPDSWPFGYTF.